Shown below are 5 T cell receptor beta chains from a single sample sequenced in a study of CD8 T cells in ankylosing spondylitis. These receptors have no known antigen. Study conclusions and caveats: In ankylosing spondylitis blood, a motif of seven or eight highly homologous TCR beta variants appeared characteristic.

TCRdb re-derived calls from the 5' RACE reads in MiXCR, one entry per CDR3 protein. The sample consists of approximately 520,000 distinct CDR3 sequences, 5.3% of them appearing once. The material sequenced was blood, either unsorted or a sorted T cell fraction (not recorded which). The origin of the receptors is a male donor with ankylosing spondylitis.

This clonotype was recorded at least ten times. The chain joins TRBV28 to TRBJ1-3, with a possible D match to TRBD1 (6 bases). Deletions cut 6 bases from V and 1 base from J, with 19 bases between. CDR3 size: 17 residues. The germline V gene has CDR1 MDHEN and CDR2 SYDVKM. The CDR3 is CASSVLGQMSSGNTIYF. The CDR3 DNA reads as TGTGCCAGCAGCGTCCTAGGACAGATGAGTTCTGGAAACACCATATATTTT.

This clonotype showed up many times. The chain combines TRBV10-3 with TRBJ2-1, with D possibly TRBD2 on 6 matching bases. The CDR3 has 14 amino acids. Trimming pared 4 bases from V and 8 bases from J, leaving 15 bases between. From germline, CDR1 is ENHRY and CDR2 SYGVKD. CDR3 in DNA: TGTGCCATCAGTGGCGGGGCCGGCATCGATGAGCAGTTCTTC. This translates into CAISGGAGIDEQFF.

The V call is TRBV15, the J call TRBJ1-5; D is unclear. Trimming cost V 1 base and J 11 bases, with 12 bases left between them. The CDR3 covers 13 residues. Germline V gene lookup returns CDR1 LNHNV and CDR2 YYDKDF (reference sequence). CDR3 nucleotides: TGTGCCACCAGCAGAGCTCAGGCGGCGGCCCAGCATTTT. Translated, it gives CATSRAQAAAQHF.

This clonotype was observed a handful of times. V is TRBV5-6 and J is TRBJ2-5; 13 bases fit TRBD2. CDR1 is SGHDT, CDR2 YYEEEE, per germline. The ends lost 5 bases at V and 0 bases at J; junction bases unmatched: 7. CDR3 size: 17 residues. The CDR3 nucleotides read TGTGCCAGCAGATTTGAACTAGCGGGAGGGTACCAAGAGACCCAGTACTTC. This gives the protein CASRFELAGGYQETQYF.

The sample holds many counts of this clonotype. The V and J genes are TRBV5-1 and TRBJ1-4; a weak D match, TRBD1 (5 bases). The germline gives CDR1 SGHRS, CDR2 YFSETQ. This CDR3 spans 13 amino acids. Trimming pared 6 bases from V and 7 bases from J, leaving 13 bases between. CDR3 sequence (DNA): TGCGCCAGCACCCAGGGTAACGGTGAAAAACTGTTTTTT. It is translated as CASTQGNGEKLFF.